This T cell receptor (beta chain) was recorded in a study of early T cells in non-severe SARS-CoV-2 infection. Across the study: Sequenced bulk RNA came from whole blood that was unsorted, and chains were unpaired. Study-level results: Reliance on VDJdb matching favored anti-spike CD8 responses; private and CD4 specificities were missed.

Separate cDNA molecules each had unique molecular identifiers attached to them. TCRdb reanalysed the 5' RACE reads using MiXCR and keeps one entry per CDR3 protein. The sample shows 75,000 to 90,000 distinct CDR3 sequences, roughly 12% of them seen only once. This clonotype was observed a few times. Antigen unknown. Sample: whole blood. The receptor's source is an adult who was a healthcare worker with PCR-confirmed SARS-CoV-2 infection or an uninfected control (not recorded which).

The CDR3, as DNA: TGCGCCAGCAGCTTGGAGGGCCGCAACAATGAGCAGTTCTTC. It specifies CASSLEGRNNEQFF. V is TRBV5-1 and J is TRBJ2-1; D is unresolved. CDR1 is SGHRS, CDR2 YFSETQ, per germline. CDR3 size: 14 residues. With 0 bases removed from V and 5 bases from J, the gap between germline ends came to 9 bases.